Following are 30 T cell receptor beta chains from one sample sequenced in a study of T-cell reconstitution after alpha-beta-depleted transplantation in children. Researchers prepared the TCRbeta library using unique molecular identifiers, the study reports. TCRdb fed the PCR reads into MiXCR, producing one record per CDR3 protein. The sample has nearly 400,000 distinct CDR3 sequences; about a fifth are singletons. The sample consisted of PBMCs from the stem cell graft donor, taken from the stem cell graft. These receptors all come from a human donor who donated a stem cell graft to a child with acute myeloid leukemia.

The chain recombines TRBV28 with TRBJ2-5; tentatively, D is TRBD1 or TRBD2 (5 bases each). Germline CDR1 is MDHEN and CDR2 is SYDVKM. V was clipped by 3 bases and J by 9 bases, with 17 bases between them. The CDR3 spans 14 residues. CDR3 protein: CASSLGPHRRSQYF. The CDR3 coding sequence is TGTGCCAGCAGTTTGGGACCCCATCGGCGGTCCCAGTACTTC.

This clonotype showed up many times. The chain joins TRBV29-1 to TRBJ2-1; perhaps TRBD2 as D (5 bases). The V end lost 3 bases, the J end lost 6 bases, and 15 bases lay between the germline ends. CDR1 is SQVTM and CDR2 is ANQGSEA in the germline V gene. The CDR3 totals 14 residues. As DNA, the CDR3 is TGCAGCGTTGAGAGGTCGGGGAAGATCAATGAGCAGTTCTTC. This sequence encodes CSVERSGKINEQFF.

The sample holds many counts of this clonotype. In DNA form, the CDR3 reads TGCGCCAGCAGCTTGGTGGGTAGTGGGGAGACCCAGTACTTC. This gives the protein CASSLVGSGETQYF. The chain carries TRBV5-1 and TRBJ2-5; D is undetermined. Germline CDR1 SGHRS, CDR2 YFSETQ. The CDR3 has 14 residues. Trimming cost V 0 bases and J 5 bases, with 11 bases left between them.

The chain carries TRBV20-1 and TRBJ1-5; D possibly corresponds to TRBD1 (6 bases). Germline V gives CDR1 DFQATT, CDR2 SNEGSKA (reference sequence). V was shortened by 6 bases and J by 4 bases, with 13 bases between the two germline ends. The CDR3 totals 13 residues. CDR3 protein: CSAPLGGNQPQHF. Written as DNA, the CDR3 is TGCAGTGCGCCGTTAGGGGGAAATCAGCCCCAGCATTTT.

This clonotype has a count of ten or more. The V and J genes are TRBV20-1 and TRBJ2-7; D perhaps matches TRBD1 (5 bases). Trimming took off 5 bases at V and 2 bases at J, with 10 bases between the two ends. The CDR3 is 12 residues long. Germline lookup yields CDR1 DFQATT and CDR2 SNEGSKA (reference sequence). CDR3 sequence reads: CSAHRTTYEQYF. The CDR3 DNA reads as TGCAGTGCTCACAGGACAACCTACGAGCAGTACTTC.

The gene calls are TRBV6-5 and TRBJ1-2; D gene ambiguous. The germline CDR1 and CDR2 sequences are MNHEY and SVGAGI. Trimming stripped 6 bases from V and 4 bases from J, with 9 bases between. The CDR3 sequence is 12 residues long. CDR3 nucleotides: TGTGCCAGCAGCTCGAGAATCTATGGCTACACCTTC. It is translated as CASSSRIYGYTF.

This clonotype was observed a handful of times. V usage is TRBV7-3 and J usage is TRBJ2-7, with D tentatively TRBD1 or TRBD2 (5 bases each). The CDR3 length is 14 residues. V lost 5 bases and J 0 bases, leaving 11 bases between the germline ends. Per germline, CDR1 SGHTA and CDR2 FQGTGA. This CDR3 reads CASSPGTVSYEQYF. The CDR3 DNA sequence: TGTGCCAGCAGCCCTGGGACCGTCTCCTACGAGCAGTACTTC.

V and J are TRBV20-1 and TRBJ1-6, with 7 positions matching TRBD1. The V segment lost 6 bases and the J segment 7 bases; nucleotides outside the gene matches: 15. This CDR3 spans 16 amino acids. Germline assignment: CDR1 DFQATT and CDR2 SNEGSKA (reference sequence). The CDR3 DNA sequence: TGCAGTGCCGGCCGGACAGGCGCCTCTCTGAATTCACCCCTCCACTTT. Protein product: CSAGRTGASLNSPLHF.

This clonotype was detected a few times. The rearrangement joins TRBV12-3 or TRBV12-4 to TRBJ2-5; TRBD2 agrees at 9 bases. The V and J ends lost 6 bases and 1 base, in that order; junction bases with no gene match: 12. The CDR3 loop spans 17 amino acids. CDR3 residues: CASSQAWGGRVQETQYF. CDR3 nucleotide sequence: TGTGCCAGCAGCCAAGCATGGGGCGGGAGGGTCCAAGAGACCCAGTACTTC.

The chain joins TRBV12-3 or TRBV12-4 to TRBJ2-2; 7 bases are a match to TRBD2. V shed 3 bases, J shed 5 bases, and the junction held 9 bases outside the gene matches. The CDR3 runs to 16 residues. CDR3 residues: CASSFHRRESTGELFF. For the CDR3, the DNA is TGTGCCAGCAGTTTCCATCGGCGGGAGAGTACCGGGGAGCTGTTTTTT.

This clonotype was detected only a few times. This rearrangement joins TRBV14 to TRBJ2-1; the D is unclear. There are 17 residues in the CDR3. Trimming cost V 0 bases and J 0 bases, with 12 bases left between them. CDR1 SGHDN and CDR2 FVKESK come from the germline V gene. CDR3 sequence (DNA): TGTGCCAGCAGCCAAGATCTCTGGCGGAGCTCCTACAATGAGCAGTTCTTC. Translated, it gives CASSQDLWRSSYNEQFF.

This clonotype has just a few counts. This chain uses TRBV12-3 or TRBV12-4 with TRBJ2-3; the D is unclear. Trimming shortened V by 3 bases and J by 0 bases, and 10 bases separated the two germline ends. The CDR3 runs 15 residues. CDR3 nucleotides: TGTGCCAGCAGTTTGGGTGCTTATAGCACAGATACGCAGTATTTT. Translation gives CASSLGAYSTDTQYF.

In its sample, this clonotype was seen a few times. The chain joins TRBV11-1 to TRBJ1-1; possible D gene TRBD1, 5 bases. With 5 bases removed from V and 1 base from J, the gap between germline ends came to 23 bases. This CDR3 comprises 18 residues. Germline V gives CDR1 SGHAT, CDR2 FQDESV (reference sequence). The CDR3 nucleotides read TGTGCCAGCAGCCTAGTAAGGGGCACCGGGACGAAGAACACTGAAGCTTTCTTT. It codes for CASSLVRGTGTKNTEAFF. Using reference TRBV11-1 and TRBJ1-1 for the parts outside the CDR3, the full variable domain is EAEVAQSPRYKITEKSQAVAFWCDPISGHATLYWYRQILGQGPELLVQFQDESVVDDSQLPKDRFSAERLKGVDSTLKIQPAELGDSAMYLCASSLVRGTGTKNTEAFFGQGTRLTVV.

This clonotype was picked up a small number of times. The V and J genes are TRBV10-3 and TRBJ2-1; 7 bases match TRBD1. The CDR3 runs to 14 residues. The trim removed 2 bases at V and 9 bases at J, leaving 7 bases unmatched. Germline V gene data show CDR1 as ENHRY and CDR2 as SYGVKD. CDR3 nucleotides: TGTGCCATCAGTGAGCAGGGGGACGATGGTGAGCAGTTCTTC. It encodes CAISEQGDDGEQFF.

This clonotype was detected ten times or more. This chain uses TRBV20-1 with TRBJ2-7; D gene uncertain. The CDR3 spans 13 residues. Germline CDR1 is DFQATT and CDR2 is SNEGSKA (reference sequence). Trimming removed 3 bases from V and 2 bases from J, with 11 bases in between. CDR3 nucleotides: TGCAGTGCTAGGGAAACCGCAGCCTACGAGCAGTACTTC. Protein sequence: CSARETAAYEQYF.

The CDR3 loop is CASSNRDTVLVKQYF. The CDR3 DNA follows: TGTGCCAGCAGTAACCGGGACACCGTGCTGGTAAAGCAGTACTTC. The chain carries TRBV12-3 or TRBV12-4 and TRBJ2-7, with D perhaps matching TRBD1 (6 bases). The CDR3 is 15 residues long. The ends were cut back, 5 bases at V and 8 bases at J, with 22 bases in the middle.

This chain uses TRBV6-2 or TRBV6-3 with TRBJ2-1, with 9 bases identical to TRBD2. This CDR3 comprises 18 residues. Germline CDR1 reads MNHEY; CDR2 reads SVGEGT. V lost 5 bases, J lost 2 bases, and 13 bases stayed unmatched. CDR3 region: CASSGRIGLASTYNEQFF. The DNA for the CDR3 is TGTGCCAGCAGTGGTCGGATCGGACTAGCGTCCACCTACAATGAGCAGTTCTTC.

This clonotype has at least ten counts. The chain employs TRBV29-1 and TRBJ2-5; D unclear. Trimming cost V 2 bases and J 5 bases, with 6 bases left between them. The CDR3 covers 11 residues. Germline CDR1 and CDR2: SQVTM and ANQGSEA. The CDR3 reads CSVETGETQYF. CDR3 DNA sequence: TGCAGCGTTGAAACCGGGGAGACCCAGTACTTC.

This clonotype has at least ten counts. The gene calls are TRBV6-1 and TRBJ2-7, with 9 bases identical to TRBD1. From germline, CDR1 is MNHNS and CDR2 SASEGT. CDR3 size: 13 residues. J lost 9 bases, V lost 6 bases, and 9 bases had no gene match. In DNA, the CDR3 is TGTGCCAGCAGGCAAACAGGGGGCGGCGTGCAGTACTTC. Translated: CASRQTGGGVQYF.

The chain joins TRBV24-1 to TRBJ2-6; the D gene is possibly TRBD2 (6 bases). Germline lookup yields CDR1 KGHDR and CDR2 SFDVKD. Trimming took off 5 bases at V and 0 bases at J, with 16 bases between the two ends. This CDR3 is built from 18 residues. This CDR3 reads CATSGAMASDSGANVLTF. The DNA for the CDR3 is TGTGCCACCAGTGGTGCCATGGCTAGCGACTCTGGGGCCAACGTCCTGACTTTC.

The table lists this clonotype with a few counts. The chain carries TRBV7-9 and TRBJ2-1; D gene uncertain. Trimming removed 5 bases from V and 9 bases from J, with 11 bases in between. The CDR3 loop spans 12 amino acids. The germline V gene encodes CDR1 SEHNR and CDR2 FQNEAQ (reference sequence). The CDR3 DNA is TGTGCCAGCAGCAACCCCAACGCTGAGCAGTTCTTC. This gives the protein CASSNPNAEQFF.

This sequence joins TRBV7-3 and TRBJ2-7; tentatively, D is TRBD2 (5 bases). Germline CDR1 reads SGHTA; CDR2 reads FQGTGA. The CDR3 extends over 13 amino acids. Trimming removed 0 bases at V and 6 bases at J, with 9 bases between. The CDR3 coding sequence is TGTGCCAGCAGCTTAACGGGCCGGGGCGAGCAGTACTTC. This sequence encodes CASSLTGRGEQYF.

This chain connects TRBV12-3 or TRBV12-4 to TRBJ2-1; TRBD2 agrees at 7 bases. The CDR3 has 12 amino acids. Losses at the gene ends were 7 bases for V and 10 bases for J; bases not matched to a gene: 7. For the CDR3, the DNA is TGTGCCAGCACCTCCGACGGGAGGGAGCAGTTCTTC. Translating gives CASTSDGREQFF.

This clonotype was detected many times. CDR3 region: CASSTELATSYNEQFF. The DNA for the CDR3 is TGTGCCAGCAGTACCGAGCTAGCGACCTCCTACAATGAGCAGTTCTTC. This sequence joins TRBV6-5 and TRBJ2-1; D may be TRBD2 (6 bases). This CDR3 is built from 16 residues. V was trimmed by 5 bases and J by 0 bases, leaving 14 bases between them. Per the germline V gene, CDR1 is MNHEY and CDR2 is SVGAGI.

The sample holds a few counts of this clonotype. The chain combines TRBV24-1 with TRBJ2-7; 7 bases agree with TRBD1. The CDR3 sequence is 14 residues long. J lost 6 bases, V lost 4 bases, and 8 bases had no gene match. Germline-derived CDR1 and CDR2 are KGHDR and SFDVKD. The chain's CDR3 is CATSDYDRESEQYF. The CDR3 DNA sequence: TGTGCCACCAGTGACTACGACAGGGAAAGCGAGCAGTACTTC.

This clonotype was detected only a few times. The V and J genes are TRBV12-3 or TRBV12-4 and TRBJ2-7; D call uncertain. V lost 3 bases and J lost 2, with 14 bases in between. This CDR3 has 15 amino acids. The CDR3 is CASSFPQQITYEQYF. As DNA, the CDR3 is TGTGCCAGCAGTTTCCCCCAACAGATTACCTACGAGCAGTACTTC.

This rearrangement joins TRBV5-1 to TRBJ2-7, with 10 bases that match TRBD1. Looked up from germline, CDR1 is SGHRS and CDR2 is YFSETQ. The CDR3 is made up of 14 amino acids. After removal of 1 base from V and 7 bases from J, the junction contained 5 bases not matched to a gene. The CDR3 bases are TGCGCCAGCAGCTTGCTCGACAGGGGGCTTGAGCAGTACTTC. Translation gives CASSLLDRGLEQYF. Looking up the rest from reference TRBV5-1 and TRBJ2-7 gives the full variable domain: KAGVTQTPRYLIKTRGQQVTLSCSPISGHRSVSWYQQTPGQGLQFLFEYFSETQRNKGNFPGRFSGRQFSNSRSEMNVSTLELGDSALYLCASSLLDRGLEQYFGPGTRLTVT.

V gene TRBV4-1 combines with J gene TRBJ1-3, with a weak D call TRBD1 (5 bases). The germline V gene encodes CDR1 MGHRA and CDR2 YSYEKL. The CDR3 has 16 amino acids. The germline V and J ends were trimmed by 1 base and 4 bases, with 14 bases remaining between them. CDR3: CASSQVGRERGNTIYF. CDR3 sequence (DNA): TGCGCCAGCAGCCAAGTGGGCAGGGAAAGGGGAAACACCATATATTTT.

The chain links TRBV7-3 to TRBJ2-3, with 13 bases that match TRBD2. This CDR3 spans 16 amino acids. Germline V CDR1 and CDR2: SGHTA, FQGTGA. V trimming: 5 bases; J trimming: 4 bases; junction bases outside the gene matches: 6. The DNA of the CDR3 is TGTGCCAGCAGCCTCCGGACTAGCGGGAGTGCAGATACGCAGTATTTT. It encodes CASSLRTSGSADTQYF.

This clonotype has just a few counts. This chain uses TRBV20-1 with TRBJ2-7, with no clear D. The length of the CDR3 is 14 residues. Germline V CDR1 and CDR2: DFQATT, SNEGSKA (reference sequence). V was trimmed by 3 bases and J by 7 bases, leaving 19 bases between them. The CDR3 DNA reads as TGCAGTGCTAGTGATCCCGGCAGCTTGGGGGAGCAGTACTTC. Its translation is CSASDPGSLGEQYF.